These 21 T cell receptor beta chains came from one sample sequenced in a study of OX40 agonist ivuxolimab in advanced cancers. Library construction relied on the immunoSEQ multiplex PCR assay. The clones in this table, taken by TCRdb from immuneACCESS, are in-frame only. Not every clone is retained; where verified, under half of the shortfall comes from an unresolved V gene, and the cause of the rest is unknown. Counted in this sample were roughly 100,000 clones; roughly 93% of them appeared once. The top ten hold around 0.25% of the sample. The material was CD4+ or CD8+ T cells sorted from blood, obtained in a trial of the OX40 agonist ivuxolimab. These TCRs come from an adult with an advanced solid tumor such as melanoma, head and neck, liver or kidney cancer.

The V gene is TRBV4-3, the J gene TRBJ2-1; D is undetermined. The CDR3 contains 13 residues. In germline, CDR1 is LGHNA, CDR2 YSLEER. Trimming cost V 0 bases and J 9 bases, with 9 bases left between them. The CDR3 here is CASSQERLTEQFF. For the CDR3, the DNA is TGCGCCAGCAGCCAAGAGAGACTTACTGAGCAGTTCTTC.

The V and J genes are TRBV5-1 and TRBJ2-1; unclear D gene. V was shortened by 2 bases and J by 5 bases, with 8 bases between the two germline ends. The CDR3 contains 13 residues. Germline V CDR1 and CDR2: SGHRS, YFSETQ. For the CDR3, the DNA is TGCGCCAGCAGCTTAACACCGAACAATGAGCAGTTCTTC. It encodes CASSLTPNNEQFF.

The chain carries TRBV7-9 and TRBJ2-5; D gene uncertain. V was trimmed by 4 bases and J by 5 bases, leaving 11 bases between them. The CDR3 is 13 residues long. The germline V gene encodes CDR1 SEHNR and CDR2 FQNEAQ (reference sequence). For the CDR3, the DNA is TGTGCCAGCAGCTGGGATAGGGTCGAGACCCAGTACTTC. Its protein is CASSWDRVETQYF.

The gene calls are TRBV15 and TRBJ1-5, with D uncertain. The CDR3 consists of 12 residues. Germline V lookup: CDR1 LNHNV, CDR2 YYDKDF (reference sequence). V shed 4 bases and J shed 6 bases, with 7 bases lying between them. CDR3 DNA sequence: TGTGCCACCAGCACAGCCATTCAGCCCCAGCATTTT. As protein: CATSTAIQPQHF.

The genes are TRBV4-2 and TRBJ2-1; 7 positions match TRBD2. V shed 5 bases, J shed 7 bases, and the junction held 11 bases outside the gene matches. From germline, CDR1 is LGHNA and CDR2 YNFKEQ. The length of the CDR3 is 15 residues. CDR3 sequence: CASSGSGVGGNEQFF. CDR3 DNA: TGTGCCAGCAGCGGGAGTGGTGTCGGGGGGAATGAGCAGTTCTTC.

The chain uses TRBV6-5 and TRBJ2-1; D not resolved. The germline V gene has CDR1 MNHEY and CDR2 SVGAGI. This CDR3 is 15 amino acids long. V dropped 1 base and J dropped 6 bases, with 13 bases sitting between them. The CDR3 spells CASSYFTTASNEQFF. The CDR3 DNA sequence: TGTGCCAGCAGTTACTTTACGACTGCTTCCAATGAGCAGTTCTTC.

The CDR3 region has the DNA TGTGCCAGCAGTTACTCGGATCAGCCCCAGCATTTT. Translated: CASSYSDQPQHF. The rearrangement links TRBV6-6 to TRBJ1-5, with unresolved D. With 0 bases removed from V and 5 bases from J, the gap between germline ends came to 2 bases. CDR3 length: 12 amino acids. CDR1 and CDR2 from the germline V gene are MNHNY and SVGAGI (reference sequence).

The rearrangement links TRBV11-2 to TRBJ2-7; D is ambiguous. The CDR3 length is 12 residues. The V gene's germline CDR1 is SGHAT and CDR2 FQNNGV. V was shortened by 0 bases and J by 5 bases, with 5 bases between the two germline ends. CDR3: CASSLDRHEQYF. The CDR3 region has the DNA TGTGCCAGCAGCTTAGATCGCCACGAGCAGTACTTC.

The rearrangement links TRBV6-4 to TRBJ2-3; possibly TRBD1 for D (5 bases). Trimming cost V 5 bases and J 8 bases, with 11 bases left between them. This CDR3 comprises 12 residues. Germline V gives CDR1 MRHNA, CDR2 SNTAGT. CDR3 protein: CASSHPQGTQYF. CDR3 in DNA: TGTGCCAGCAGTCACCCCCAGGGTACGCAGTATTTT.

This chain links TRBV4-3 with TRBJ1-2; no definite D call. The V end was cut by 0 bases, the J end by 4 bases, with 3 bases between. The germline gives CDR1 LGHNA, CDR2 YSLEER. The CDR3 consists of 12 residues. CDR3 coding DNA: TGCGCCAGCAGCCAAGAGGGCTATGGCTACACCTTC. Protein: CASSQEGYGYTF.

The rearrangement joins TRBV30 to TRBJ1-1; D perhaps matches TRBD1 (5 bases). CDR3 length: 12 amino acids. The ends were cut back, 8 bases at V and 4 bases at J, with 14 bases in the middle. CDR1 is GTSNPN, CDR2 SVGIG, per germline (reference sequence). CDR3 sequence: CAQSGGITEAFF. The CDR3 nucleotides read TGTGCCCAGTCCGGGGGGATCACTGAAGCTTTCTTT.

The genes are TRBV7-2 and TRBJ2-1; 7 bases are a match to TRBD2. Per the germline V gene, CDR1 is SGHTA and CDR2 is FQGNSA. This CDR3 has 14 residues. V lost 3 bases and J lost 7; bases outside the gene matches: 6. The CDR3 DNA is TGTGCCAGCAGCTTTAGCGGGTCGTTGAATGAGCAGTTCTTC. This translates into CASSFSGSLNEQFF.

V gene TRBV4-1 combines with J gene TRBJ1-1; the D gene is possibly TRBD1 (6 bases). The CDR3 runs to 15 residues. The germline CDR1 and CDR2 sequences are MGHRA and YSYEKL. Trimming cost V 0 bases and J 5 bases, with 13 bases left between them. CDR3 DNA: TGCGCCAGCAGCCAAGACTGGGGGGCGGCAACTGAAGCTTTCTTT. It specifies CASSQDWGAATEAFF.

The chain employs TRBV5-4 and TRBJ1-6; D gene ambiguous. Germline V lookup: CDR1 SGHNT, CDR2 YYREEE (reference sequence). The CDR3 is 15 residues long. V shed 0 bases and J shed 8 bases, with 12 bases lying between them. The DNA of the CDR3 is TGTGCCAGCAGCTTGGGTCGTCAGGTTGATTCACCCCTCCACTTT. The encoded protein is CASSLGRQVDSPLHF.

The V call is TRBV6-6, the J call TRBJ1-1; D ambiguous. Germline V gives CDR1 MNHNY, CDR2 SVGAGI (reference sequence). V was shortened by 4 bases and J by 6 bases, with 6 bases between the two germline ends. The CDR3 spans 11 residues. The CDR3 nucleotides read TGTGCCAGCAGTTTCGGATCTGAAGCTTTCTTT. Translation: CASSFGSEAFF.

The chain combines TRBV7-2 with TRBJ2-2; possible D gene TRBD1, 6 bases. V lost 5 bases and J 3 bases, leaving 16 bases between the germline ends. The germline V gene has CDR1 SGHTA and CDR2 FQGNSA. This CDR3 is 16 amino acids long. The CDR3, as DNA: TGTGCCAGCAGCCCCCACAGGGATTGGGACACCGGGGAGCTGTTTTTT. Residues: CASSPHRDWDTGELFF.

The J gene is TRBJ2-7, the V gene TRBV7-2; TRBD1 matches 8 bases. J was trimmed by 5 bases and V by 5 bases; bases with no gene match: 8. The length of the CDR3 is 14 residues. CDR1 and CDR2 from the germline V gene are SGHTA and FQGNSA. The CDR3 sequence: CASSQDRVAHEQYF. The CDR3 DNA reads TGTGCCAGCAGCCAGGACAGGGTTGCGCACGAGCAGTACTTC.

This sequence joins TRBV6-1 and TRBJ2-7; the D gene is possibly TRBD2 (6 bases). Germline V gene data show CDR1 as MNHNS and CDR2 as SASEGT. V lost 0 bases and J 6 bases, leaving 12 bases between the germline ends. The CDR3 has 14 amino acids. CDR3 protein: CASSEALRETEQYV. DNA for the CDR3: TGTGCCAGCAGTGAAGCATTGCGGGAAACCGAGCAGTACGTC.

The rearrangement links TRBV9 to TRBJ2-1, with 14 positions matching TRBD2. Looked up from germline, CDR1 is SGDLS and CDR2 is YYNGEE. The CDR3 has 16 amino acids. V lost 2 bases to trimming and J lost 10 bases; unmatched junction nucleotides: 8. The chain's CDR3 is CASSVSGTSGREEQFF. In DNA form, the CDR3 reads TGTGCCAGCAGCGTCTCTGGGACTAGCGGGAGAGAGGAGCAGTTCTTC. The whole variable domain, remainder taken from reference TRBV9 and TRBJ2-1, is DSGVTQTPKHLITATGQRVTLRCSPRSGDLSVYWYQQSLDQGLQFLIQYYNGEERAKGNILERFSAQQFPDLHSELNLSSLELGDSALYFCASSVSGTSGREEQFFGPGTRLTVL.

This clone was observed once. The gene calls are TRBV27 and TRBJ2-1, with a weak D call TRBD2 (6 bases). The CDR3 covers 17 residues. Germline V gene sequence: CDR1 MNHEY, CDR2 SMNVEV (reference sequence). Trimming removed 0 bases from V and 4 bases from J, with 16 bases in between. DNA of the CDR3: TGTGCCAGCAGTTTATCTGGCATTCAGCGGGTATACAATGAGCAGTTCTTC. This codes for CASSLSGIQRVYNEQFF.

CDR3 in amino acids: CASTRGTASYNEQFF. CDR3 in DNA: TGTGCCAGCACTCGGGGGACTGCCTCCTACAATGAGCAGTTCTTC. The J gene is TRBJ2-1, the V gene TRBV4-2; the D gene is possibly TRBD2 (6 bases). The CDR3 is 15 amino acids. From germline, CDR1 is LGHNA and CDR2 YNFKEQ. V gave up 7 bases and J gave up 0 bases, with 13 bases separating them.